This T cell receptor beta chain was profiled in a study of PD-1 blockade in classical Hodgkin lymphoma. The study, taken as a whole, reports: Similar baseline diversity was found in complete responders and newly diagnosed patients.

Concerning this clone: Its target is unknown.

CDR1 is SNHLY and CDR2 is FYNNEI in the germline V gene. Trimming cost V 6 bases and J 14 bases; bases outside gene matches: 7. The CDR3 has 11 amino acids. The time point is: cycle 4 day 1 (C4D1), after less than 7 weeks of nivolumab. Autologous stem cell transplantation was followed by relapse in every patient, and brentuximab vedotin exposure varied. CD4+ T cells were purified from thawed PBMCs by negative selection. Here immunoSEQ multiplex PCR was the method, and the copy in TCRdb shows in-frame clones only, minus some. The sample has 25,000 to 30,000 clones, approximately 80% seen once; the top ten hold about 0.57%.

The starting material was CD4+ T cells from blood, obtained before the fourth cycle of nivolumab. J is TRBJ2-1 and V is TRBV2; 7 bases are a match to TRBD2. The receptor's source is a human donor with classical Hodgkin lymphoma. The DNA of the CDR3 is TGTGCCAGCAGCTCCGAGCTAGCGGAGTTCTTC. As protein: CASSSELAEFF.